The subject of this entry is one T cell receptor beta chain. The V end lost 5 bases, the J end lost 3 bases, and 14 bases lay between the germline ends. Germline V gives CDR1 SGHRS, CDR2 YFSETQ. The length of the CDR3 is 14 residues. The sample comes from a study of CD8 T cells in ankylosing spondylitis. TCRdb independently ran MiXCR on the 5' RACE reads; one entry per CDR3 protein. The sample contains 250,000 to 400,000 distinct CDR3 sequences, under 14% of which appear only once. The source is a female donor with ankylosing spondylitis or in good health (not recorded which). The chain recombines TRBV5-1 with TRBJ1-1; D not resolved. Sequences were obtained from blood, either unsorted or a sorted T cell fraction (not recorded which). CDR3 sequence reads: CASRRDSSYTEAFF. CDR3 bases: TGCGCCAGCAGGCGTGATAGTAGTTACACTGAAGCTTTCTTT.